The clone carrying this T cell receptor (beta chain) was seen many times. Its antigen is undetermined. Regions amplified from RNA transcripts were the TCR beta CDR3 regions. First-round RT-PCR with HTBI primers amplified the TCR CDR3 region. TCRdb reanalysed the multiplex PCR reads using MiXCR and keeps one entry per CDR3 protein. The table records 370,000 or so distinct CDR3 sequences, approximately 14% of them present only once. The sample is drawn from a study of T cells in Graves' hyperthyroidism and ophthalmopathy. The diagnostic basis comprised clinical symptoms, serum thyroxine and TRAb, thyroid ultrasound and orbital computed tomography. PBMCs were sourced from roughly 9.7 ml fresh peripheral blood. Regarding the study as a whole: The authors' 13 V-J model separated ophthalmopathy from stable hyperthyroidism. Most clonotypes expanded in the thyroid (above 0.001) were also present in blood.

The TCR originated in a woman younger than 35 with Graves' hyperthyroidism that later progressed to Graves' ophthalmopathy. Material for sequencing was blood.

The CDR3, as DNA: TGTGCCAGCAGTCCGCGACAGGGGGATCTGGCCTACGAGCAGTACTTC. Amino acids: CASSPRQGDLAYEQYF. The chain has TRBV27 and TRBJ2-7; the match to TRBD1 covers 9 bases. CDR3 length: 16 residues. V trimming: 5 bases; J trimming: 2 bases; junction bases outside the gene matches: 10. Germline CDR1 reads MNHEY; CDR2 reads SMNVEV (reference sequence).